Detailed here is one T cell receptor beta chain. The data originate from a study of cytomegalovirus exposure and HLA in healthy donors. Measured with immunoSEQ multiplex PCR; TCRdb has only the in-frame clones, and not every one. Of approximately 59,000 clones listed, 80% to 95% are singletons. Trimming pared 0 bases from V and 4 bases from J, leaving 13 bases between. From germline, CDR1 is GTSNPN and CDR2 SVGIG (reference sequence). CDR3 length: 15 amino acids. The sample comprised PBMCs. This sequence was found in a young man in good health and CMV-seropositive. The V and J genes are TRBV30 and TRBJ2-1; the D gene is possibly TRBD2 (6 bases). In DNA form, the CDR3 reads TGTGCCTGGAGTGTAAGGCTCCGGGGGTACAATGAGCAGTTCTTC. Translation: CAWSVRLRGYNEQFF.